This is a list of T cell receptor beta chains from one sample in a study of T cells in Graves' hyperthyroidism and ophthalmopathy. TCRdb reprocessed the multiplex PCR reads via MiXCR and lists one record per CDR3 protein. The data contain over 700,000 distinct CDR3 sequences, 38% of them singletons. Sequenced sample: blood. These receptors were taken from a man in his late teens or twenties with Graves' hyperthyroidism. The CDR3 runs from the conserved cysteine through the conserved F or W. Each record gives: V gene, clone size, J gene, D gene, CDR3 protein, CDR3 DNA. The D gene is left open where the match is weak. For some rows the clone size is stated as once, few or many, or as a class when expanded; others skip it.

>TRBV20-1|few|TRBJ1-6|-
CSARDLASDNSPLHF
TGCAGTGCTAGAGATCTGGCTTCTGACAATTCACCCCTCCACTTT
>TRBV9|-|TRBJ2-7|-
CASAPGLGGYEQYF
TGTGCCAGCGCCCCCGGGCTGGGGGGCTACGAGCAGTACTTC
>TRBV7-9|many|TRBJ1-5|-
CASSPGANNQPQHF
TGTGCCAGCAGCCCCGGGGCTAACAATCAGCCCCAGCATTTT
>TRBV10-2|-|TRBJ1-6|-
CASSAGDSYSPLHF
TGCGCCAGCAGTGCCGGAGACAGTTATTCACCCCTCCACTTT
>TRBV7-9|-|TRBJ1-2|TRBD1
CASRTGGGYGYTF
TGTGCCAGCAGGACAGGGGGCGGCTATGGCTACACCTTC
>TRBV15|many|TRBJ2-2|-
CATSRDGELFF
TGTGCCACCAGCAGAGACGGGGAGCTGTTTTTT
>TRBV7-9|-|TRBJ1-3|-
CASSSTPGGSSGNTIYF
TGTGCCAGCAGCTCGACCCCGGGAGGGAGCTCTGGAAACACCATATATTTT
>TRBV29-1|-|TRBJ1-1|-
CSVGGGGMNAEAFF
TGCAGCGTTGGCGGGGGGGGGATGAACGCTGAAGCTTTCTTT
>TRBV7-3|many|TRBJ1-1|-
CASSEGPLNTEAFF
TGTGCCAGCAGCGAGGGACCGTTGAACACTGAAGCTTTCTTT
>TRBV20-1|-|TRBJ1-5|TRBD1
CSARDPRTGLQPQHF
TGCAGTGCTAGAGATCCTAGGACAGGTCTGCAGCCCCAGCATTTT
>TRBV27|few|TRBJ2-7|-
CASSFGSLSEQYF
TGTGCCAGCAGTTTCGGCAGCCTGAGCGAGCAGTACTTC
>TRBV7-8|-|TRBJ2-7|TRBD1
CASSQDRQGPYEQYF
TGTGCCAGCAGCCAGGACAGACAGGGACCCTACGAGCAGTACTTC
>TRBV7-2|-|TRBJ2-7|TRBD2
CASSPPGRALGEQYF
TGTGCCAGCAGCCCCCCCGGGAGGGCCCTCGGCGAGCAGTACTTC
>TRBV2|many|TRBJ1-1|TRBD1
CASRRRGQGEKAFF
TGTGCCAGCAGGAGGCGTGGACAGGGCGAGAAAGCTTTCTTT
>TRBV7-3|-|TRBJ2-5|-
CASSFQTEEFETQYF
TGTGCCAGCAGCTTCCAGACGGAGGAGTTTGAGACCCAGTACTTC
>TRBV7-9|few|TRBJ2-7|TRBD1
CASSLTGTGLGEQYF
TGTGCCAGCAGTCTAACCGGGACAGGGTTGGGGGAGCAGTACTTC
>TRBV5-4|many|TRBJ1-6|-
CASSFGLTHNSPLHF
TGTGCCAGCAGCTTCGGACTCACGCATAATTCACCCCTCCACTTT
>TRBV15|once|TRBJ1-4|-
CATSRDVAVNEKLFF
TGTGCCACCAGCAGAGATGTAGCAGTTAATGAAAAACTGTTTTTT
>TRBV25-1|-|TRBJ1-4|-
CASNRGRSREKLFF
TGTGCCAGCAATCGGGGGCGGTCGCGTGAAAAACTGTTTTTT
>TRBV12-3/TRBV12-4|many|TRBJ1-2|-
CASSLGSLYGYTF
TGTGCCAGCAGTTTAGGCAGCCTCTATGGCTACACCTTC
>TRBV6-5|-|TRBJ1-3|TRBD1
CASTSGTGAGNTIYF
TGTGCCAGCACCTCCGGGACAGGGGCCGGAAACACCATATATTTT
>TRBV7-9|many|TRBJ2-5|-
CASSQGTSQETQYF
TGTGCCAGCAGCCAGGGGACATCTCAAGAGACCCAGTACTTC
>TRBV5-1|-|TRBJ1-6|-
CASSFRGRGNSPLHF
TGTGCCAGCAGCTTCCGGGGGCGGGGTAATTCACCCCTCCACTTT
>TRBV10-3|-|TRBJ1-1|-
CASLGTVAGNTEAFF
TGTGCCAGCCTTGGAACCGTGGCGGGGAACACTGAAGCTTTCTTT
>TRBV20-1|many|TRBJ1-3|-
CSARRAQNTIYF
TGCAGTGCTAGAAGGGCCCAGAACACCATATATTTT
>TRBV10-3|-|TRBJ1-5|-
CATGLADSNQPQHF
TGTGCCACGGGACTAGCGGATAGCAATCAGCCCCAGCATTTT
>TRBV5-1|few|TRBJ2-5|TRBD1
CASSLEGGRRETQYF
TGCGCCAGCAGCTTGGAAGGGGGCCGGCGGGAGACCCAGTACTTC
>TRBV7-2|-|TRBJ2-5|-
CASTLDKQTQYF
TGTGCCAGCACCTTGGACAAACAGACCCAGTACTTC
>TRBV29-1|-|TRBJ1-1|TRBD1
CSVDRGTSNTEAFF
TGCAGCGTCGACAGGGGGACCTCGAACACTGAAGCTTTCTTT
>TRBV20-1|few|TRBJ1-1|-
CSARVGVVAFF
TGCAGTGCTAGAGTTGGGGTGGTAGCTTTCTTT